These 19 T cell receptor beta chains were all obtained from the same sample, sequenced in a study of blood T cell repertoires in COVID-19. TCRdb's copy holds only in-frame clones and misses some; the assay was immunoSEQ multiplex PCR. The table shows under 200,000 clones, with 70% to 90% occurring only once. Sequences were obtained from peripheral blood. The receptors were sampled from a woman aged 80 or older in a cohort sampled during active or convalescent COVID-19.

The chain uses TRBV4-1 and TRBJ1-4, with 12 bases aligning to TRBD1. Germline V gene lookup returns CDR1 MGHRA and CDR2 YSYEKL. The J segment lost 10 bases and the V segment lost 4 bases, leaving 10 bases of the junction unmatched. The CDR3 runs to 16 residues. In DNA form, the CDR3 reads TGCGCCAGCAGCCTTGTGCCGGGACAGGGGGCGAGAAAACTGTTTTTT. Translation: CASSLVPGQGARKLFF.

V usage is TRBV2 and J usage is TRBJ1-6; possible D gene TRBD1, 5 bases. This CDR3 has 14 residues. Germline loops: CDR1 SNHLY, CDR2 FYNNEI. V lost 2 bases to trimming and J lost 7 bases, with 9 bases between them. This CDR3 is CASSELGGNSPLHF. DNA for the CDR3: TGTGCCAGCAGTGAATTGGGGGGGAATTCACCCCTCCACTTT.

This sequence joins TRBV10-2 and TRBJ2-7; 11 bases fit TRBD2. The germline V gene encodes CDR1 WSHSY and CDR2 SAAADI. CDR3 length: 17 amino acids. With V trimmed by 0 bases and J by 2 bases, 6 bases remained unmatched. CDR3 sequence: CASSESGGSGGAYEQYF. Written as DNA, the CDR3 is TGCGCCAGCAGTGAGTCGGGTGGTAGCGGGGGGGCCTACGAGCAGTACTTC.

In DNA, the CDR3 is TGTGCCAGCCAGTGGACAGCAAATCAGCCCCAGCATTTT. Translating it yields CASQWTANQPQHF. The J gene is TRBJ1-5, the V gene TRBV12-3 or TRBV12-4, with D perhaps TRBD1 (6 bases). Trimming cost V 8 bases and J 4 bases, with 12 bases left between them. The CDR3 is made up of 13 amino acids.

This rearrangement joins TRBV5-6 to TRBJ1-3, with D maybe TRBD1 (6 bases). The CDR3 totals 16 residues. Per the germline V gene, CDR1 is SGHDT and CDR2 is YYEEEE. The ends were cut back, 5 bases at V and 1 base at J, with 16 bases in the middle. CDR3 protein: CASRPTGQVSGNTIYF. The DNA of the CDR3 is TGTGCCAGCAGACCGACAGGACAAGTATCTGGAAACACCATATATTTT.

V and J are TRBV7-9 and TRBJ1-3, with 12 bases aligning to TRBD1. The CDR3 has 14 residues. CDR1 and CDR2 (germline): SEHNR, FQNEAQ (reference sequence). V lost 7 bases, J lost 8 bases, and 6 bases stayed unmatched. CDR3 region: CASTRGQGADTIYF. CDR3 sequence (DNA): TGTGCCAGCACCCGGGGACAGGGGGCGGACACCATATATTTT.

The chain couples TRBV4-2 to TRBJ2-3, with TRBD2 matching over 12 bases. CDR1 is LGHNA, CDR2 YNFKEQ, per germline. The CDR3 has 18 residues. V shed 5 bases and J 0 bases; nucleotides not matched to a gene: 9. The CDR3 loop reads CASSALLAGGQSTDTQYF. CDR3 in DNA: TGTGCCAGCAGCGCCCTACTAGCGGGAGGACAAAGCACAGATACGCAGTATTTT.

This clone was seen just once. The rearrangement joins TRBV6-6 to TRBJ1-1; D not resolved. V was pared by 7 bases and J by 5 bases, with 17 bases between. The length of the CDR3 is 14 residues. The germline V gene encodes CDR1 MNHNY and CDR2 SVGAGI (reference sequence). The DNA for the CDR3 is TGTGCCAGCATAGTACTGACCCCCGGGACTGAAGCTTTCTTT. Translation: CASIVLTPGTEAFF.

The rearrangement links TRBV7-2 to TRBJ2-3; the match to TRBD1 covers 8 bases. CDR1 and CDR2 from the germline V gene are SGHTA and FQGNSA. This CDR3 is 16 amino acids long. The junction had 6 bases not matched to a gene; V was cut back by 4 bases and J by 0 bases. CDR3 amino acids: CASSSQGAMSTDTQYF. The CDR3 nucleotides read TGTGCCAGCAGCTCCCAGGGGGCGATGAGCACAGATACGCAGTATTTT.

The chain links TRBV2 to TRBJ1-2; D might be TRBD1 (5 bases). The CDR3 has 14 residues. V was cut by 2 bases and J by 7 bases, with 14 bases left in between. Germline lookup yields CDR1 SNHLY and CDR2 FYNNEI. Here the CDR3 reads CASSETPPGGGYTF. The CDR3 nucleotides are TGTGCCAGCAGTGAAACCCCGCCCGGGGGTGGCTACACCTTC. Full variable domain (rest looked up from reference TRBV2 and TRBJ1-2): EPEVTQTPSHQVTQMGQEVILRCVPISNHLYFYWYRQILGQKVEFLVSFYNNEISEKSEIFDDQFSVERPDGSNFTLKIRSTKLEDSAMYFCASSETPPGGGYTFGSGTRLTVV.

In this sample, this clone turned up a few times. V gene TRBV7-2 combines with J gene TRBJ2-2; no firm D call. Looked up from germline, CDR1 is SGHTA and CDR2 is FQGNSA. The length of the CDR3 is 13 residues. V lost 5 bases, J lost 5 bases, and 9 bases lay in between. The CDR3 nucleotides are TGTGCCAGCAGCCCACAAGTAACCGGGGAGCTGTTTTTT. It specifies CASSPQVTGELFF.

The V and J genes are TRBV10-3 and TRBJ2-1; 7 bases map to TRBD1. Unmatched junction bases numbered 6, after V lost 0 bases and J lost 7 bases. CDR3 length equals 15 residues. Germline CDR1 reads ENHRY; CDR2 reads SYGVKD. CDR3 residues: CAISESKGRGNEQFF. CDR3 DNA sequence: TGTGCCATCAGTGAGTCGAAAGGCAGGGGGAATGAGCAGTTCTTC.

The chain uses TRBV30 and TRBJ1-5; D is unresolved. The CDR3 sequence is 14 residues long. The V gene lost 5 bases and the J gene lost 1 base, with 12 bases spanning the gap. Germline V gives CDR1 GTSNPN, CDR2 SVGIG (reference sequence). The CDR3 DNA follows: TGTGCCTGGGCATCGGGTGTGAGCAATCAGCCCCAGCATTTT. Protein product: CAWASGVSNQPQHF.

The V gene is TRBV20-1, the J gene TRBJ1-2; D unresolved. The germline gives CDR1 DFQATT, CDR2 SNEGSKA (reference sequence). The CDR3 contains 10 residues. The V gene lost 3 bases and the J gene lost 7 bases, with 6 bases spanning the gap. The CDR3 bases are TGCAGTGCTAGGGAGGTTGGCTACACCTTC. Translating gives CSAREVGYTF.

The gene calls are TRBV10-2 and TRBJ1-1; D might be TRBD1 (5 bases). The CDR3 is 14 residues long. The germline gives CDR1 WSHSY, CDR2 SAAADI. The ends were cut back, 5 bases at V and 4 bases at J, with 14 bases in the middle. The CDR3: CASSQQGWSTEAFF. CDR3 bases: TGCGCCAGCAGTCAGCAGGGTTGGAGCACTGAAGCTTTCTTT.

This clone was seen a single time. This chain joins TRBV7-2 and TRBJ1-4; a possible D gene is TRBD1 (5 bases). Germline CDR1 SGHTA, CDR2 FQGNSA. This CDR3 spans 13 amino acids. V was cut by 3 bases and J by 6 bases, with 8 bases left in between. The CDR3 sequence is CASSFRRDEKLFF. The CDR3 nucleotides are TGTGCCAGCAGCTTTCGCAGGGATGAAAAACTGTTTTTT.

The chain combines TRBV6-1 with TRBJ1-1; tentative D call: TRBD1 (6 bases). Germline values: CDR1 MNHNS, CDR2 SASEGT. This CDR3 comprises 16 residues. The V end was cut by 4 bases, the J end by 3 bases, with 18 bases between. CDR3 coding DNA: TGTGCCAGCAGTGGGGTTAGGGGGGGCAGGGACACTGAAGCTTTCTTT. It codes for CASSGVRGGRDTEAFF.

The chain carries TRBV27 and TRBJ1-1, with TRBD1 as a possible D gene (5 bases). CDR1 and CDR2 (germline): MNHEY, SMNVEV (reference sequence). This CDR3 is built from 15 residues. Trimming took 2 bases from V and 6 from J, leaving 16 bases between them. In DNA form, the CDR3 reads TGTGCCAGCAGTTTAGGATCTCGGGGGGACGCTGAAGCTTTCTTT. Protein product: CASSLGSRGDAEAFF.

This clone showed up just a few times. CDR3 loop: CASSPEPQANYGYTF. Written as DNA, the CDR3 is TGTGCCAGCTCACCGGAGCCCCAAGCTAACTATGGCTACACCTTC. The rearrangement joins TRBV18 to TRBJ1-2; no definite D call. Germline CDR1 reads KGHSH; CDR2 reads LQKENI. The V end was cut by 3 bases, the J end by 0 bases, with 11 bases between. The CDR3 runs to 15 residues.